This T cell receptor beta chain was sequenced for a study of shared clonotypes between healthy human individuals. Whole-study context: Used for every donor were three CD4 naive, three CD4 memory, two CD8 naive and one CD8 memory plate.

Trimming left V 6 bases short and J 8 bases short, with 22 bases between. CDR1 is SEHNR, CDR2 FQNEAQ, per germline (reference sequence). The CDR3 has 15 amino acids. Study findings and constraints: Sampling included only blood; tissue repertoires likely differ.

CD4+ cells were split into CD45RA+ naive and CD45RA-negative memory subsets. Methods used by the authors: Filtering differed, since immunoSEQ gave only junction sequences and no quality scores. Assay used: immunoSEQ multiplex PCR; TCRdb lists only in-frame clones, some missing. The V and J calls and the clone size are those of that table, but D and trimming were determined from the DNA. The sample holds 2 million to 2.5 million clones, over 90% seen once. Note on this clone: Its specificity is unknown.

The sequence was obtained from a man between 18 and 35 years old in good health. Some clones in this sample may be carry-over from other donors' samples. The chain employs TRBV7-9 and TRBJ1-2; maybe TRBD1 (5 bases). The material sequenced was naive CD4+ T cells from PBMCs. Indicated subset: CD45RA+ positively selected. CDR3 nucleotide sequence: TGTGCCAGCAGTTCCCCCACCGGGGGTGTGGGAGGCTACACCTTC. This translates into CASSSPTGGVGGYTF.